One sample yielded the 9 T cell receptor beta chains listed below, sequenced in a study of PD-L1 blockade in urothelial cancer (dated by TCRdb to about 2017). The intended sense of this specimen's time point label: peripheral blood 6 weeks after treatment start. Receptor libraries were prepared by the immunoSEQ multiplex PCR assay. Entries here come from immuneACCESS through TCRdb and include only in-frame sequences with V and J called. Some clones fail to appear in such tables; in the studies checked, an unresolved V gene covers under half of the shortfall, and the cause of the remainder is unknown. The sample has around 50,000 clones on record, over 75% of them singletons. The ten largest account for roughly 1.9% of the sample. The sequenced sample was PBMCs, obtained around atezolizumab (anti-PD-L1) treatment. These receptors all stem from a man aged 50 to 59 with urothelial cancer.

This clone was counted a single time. The CDR3 DNA reads TGTGCCAGCAGCGTCGGCGGGATCGGGGAGCTGTTTTTT. Its translation: CASSVGGIGELFF. The chain links TRBV9 to TRBJ2-2, with D tentatively TRBD2 (6 bases). V was clipped by 2 bases and J by 7 bases, with 9 bases between them. CDR3 size: 13 residues. The germline V gene has CDR1 SGDLS and CDR2 YYNGEE.

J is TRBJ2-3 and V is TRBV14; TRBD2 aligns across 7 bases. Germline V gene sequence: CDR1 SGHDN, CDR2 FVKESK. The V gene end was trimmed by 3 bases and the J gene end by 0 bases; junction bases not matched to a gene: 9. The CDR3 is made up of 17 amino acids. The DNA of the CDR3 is TGTGCCAGCAGCCATCCCACCCGACTAGCAAGCACAGATACGCAGTATTTT. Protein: CASSHPTRLASTDTQYF.

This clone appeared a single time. CDR3 region: CASSAQGARETQYF. CDR3 bases: TGTGCCAGCAGCGCGCAGGGGGCTCGGGAGACCCAGTACTTC. V is TRBV11-2 and J is TRBJ2-5; 8 bases align to TRBD1. Germline V gene lookup returns CDR1 SGHAT and CDR2 FQNNGV. Germline trimming cut 5 bases from V and 5 bases from J; bases unmatched to any gene: 7. This CDR3 has 14 residues.

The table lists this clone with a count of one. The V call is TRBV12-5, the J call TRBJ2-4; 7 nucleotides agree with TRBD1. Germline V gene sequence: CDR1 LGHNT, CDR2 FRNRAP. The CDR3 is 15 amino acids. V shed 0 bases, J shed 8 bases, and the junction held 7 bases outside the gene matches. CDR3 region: CASGLVQGSRDIQYF. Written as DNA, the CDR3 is TGTGCTAGTGGTTTGGTACAGGGGAGTCGGGACATTCAGTACTTC.

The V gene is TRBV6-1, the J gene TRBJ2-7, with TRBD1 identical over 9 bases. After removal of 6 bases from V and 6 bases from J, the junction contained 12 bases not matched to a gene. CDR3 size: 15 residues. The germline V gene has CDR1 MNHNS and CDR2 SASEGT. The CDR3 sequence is CASRGTGTFGREQYF. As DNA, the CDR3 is TGTGCCAGCAGGGGGACAGGGACTTTCGGGCGCGAGCAGTACTTC.

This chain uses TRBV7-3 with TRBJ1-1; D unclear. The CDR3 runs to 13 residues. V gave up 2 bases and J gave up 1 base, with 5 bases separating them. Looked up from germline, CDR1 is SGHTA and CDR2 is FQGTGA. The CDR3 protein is CASSLAENTEAFF. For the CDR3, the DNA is TGTGCCAGCAGCTTAGCAGAGAACACTGAAGCTTTCTTT.

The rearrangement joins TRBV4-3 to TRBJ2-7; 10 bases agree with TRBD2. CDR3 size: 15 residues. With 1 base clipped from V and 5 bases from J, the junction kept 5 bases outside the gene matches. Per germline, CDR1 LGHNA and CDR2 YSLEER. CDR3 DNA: TGCGCCAGCAGCCAAGGGCTAGCGGGAGCAGACGAGCAGTACTTC. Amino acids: CASSQGLAGADEQYF.

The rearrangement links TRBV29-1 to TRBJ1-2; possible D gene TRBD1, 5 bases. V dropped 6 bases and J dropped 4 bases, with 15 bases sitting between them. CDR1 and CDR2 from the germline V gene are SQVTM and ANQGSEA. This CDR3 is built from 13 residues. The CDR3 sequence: CSVPGGGSYGYTF. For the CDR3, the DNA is TGCAGCGTCCCCGGGGGGGGGAGCTATGGCTACACCTTC.

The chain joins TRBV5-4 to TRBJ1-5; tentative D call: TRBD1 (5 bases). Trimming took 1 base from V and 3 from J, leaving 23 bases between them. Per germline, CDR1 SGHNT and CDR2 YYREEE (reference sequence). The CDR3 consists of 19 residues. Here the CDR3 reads CASSLYSGGTGGVNQPQHF. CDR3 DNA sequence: TGTGCCAGCAGCTTGTATTCGGGTGGAACAGGAGGGGTCAATCAGCCCCAGCATTTT.